Listed here are 10 T cell receptor beta chains from one sample, sequenced in a study of CD8 T cells in Susac syndrome. Random hexamers served to reverse transcribe about 0.45 to 1 ug RNA. TCRdb reprocessed the immunoSEQ multiplex PCR reads via MiXCR and lists one record per CDR3 protein. The sample shows about 200,000 distinct CDR3 sequences, roughly 94% of them seen only once. The material sequenced was CD4+ T cells from PBMCs. The receptors shown here come from a human donor in good health.

This chain connects TRBV20-1 to TRBJ1-1; no clear D. With 6 bases removed from V and 1 base from J, the gap between germline ends came to 12 bases. CDR3 length: 13 amino acids. Per germline, CDR1 DFQATT and CDR2 SNEGSKA (reference sequence). CDR3 in amino acids: CSAGRTANTEAFF. CDR3 bases: TGCAGTGCGGGTAGAACAGCGAACACTGAAGCTTTCTTT.

Of note for this clonotype: The junction does not match germline at one end; this may be a read error. V is TRBV30 and J is TRBJ1-1; no firm D call. From germline, CDR1 is GTSNPN and CDR2 SVGIG (reference sequence). The CDR3 has 11 amino acids. CDR3 bases: TGTGCCCGGAGGGCGAACACTGAAGCTTTCTTT. Encoded protein: CARRANTEAFF.

The chain recombines TRBV6-2 or TRBV6-3 with TRBJ2-3; 9 nucleotides agree with TRBD2. Trimming at V came to 4 bases and at J to 3 bases, leaving 8 bases not matched to a gene. Germline CDR1 and CDR2: MNHEY and SVGEGT. CDR3 length: 16 residues. DNA of the CDR3: TGTGCCAGCAGTTCCCCTGGCGGGGGGGCGACAGATACGCAGTATTTT. It yields the protein CASSSPGGGATDTQYF.

V gene TRBV20-1 combines with J gene TRBJ2-3; D gene ambiguous. Germline V gene lookup returns CDR1 DFQATT and CDR2 SNEGSKA (reference sequence). The CDR3 sequence is 14 residues long. Trimming stripped 3 bases from V and 1 base from J, with 11 bases between. CDR3 sequence reads: CSAREFQGTDTQYF. CDR3 nucleotide sequence: TGCAGTGCTAGGGAGTTTCAGGGCACAGATACGCAGTATTTT.

The rearrangement joins TRBV20-1 to TRBJ2-3; no firm D call. Germline loops: CDR1 DFQATT, CDR2 SNEGSKA (reference sequence). The CDR3 is made up of 11 amino acids. With 8 bases removed from V and 9 bases from J, the gap between germline ends came to 15 bases. The CDR3 region has the DNA TGCAGTCTGGGTGTCTGGAACACGCAGTATTTT. Amino acids: CSLGVWNTQYF.

This sequence joins TRBV4-2 and TRBJ1-2; D call uncertain. Germline-derived CDR1 and CDR2 are LGHNA and YNFKEQ. Trimming removed 1 base from V and 8 bases from J, with 8 bases in between. This CDR3 has 12 residues. The CDR3 region has the DNA TGTGCCAGCAGCCAAGTGGGCGGCGGCTACACCTTC. It yields the protein CASSQVGGGYTF.

V and J are TRBV10-3 and TRBJ2-7; D remains ambiguous. The CDR3 runs 11 residues. The germline V gene encodes CDR1 ENHRY and CDR2 SYGVKD. V was trimmed by 0 bases and J by 5 bases, leaving 2 bases between them. The CDR3 sequence is CAISESDEQYF. Written as DNA, the CDR3 is TGTGCCATCAGTGAGTCGGACGAGCAGTACTTC.

The V and J genes are TRBV20-1 and TRBJ1-1; unclear D gene. The V end was cut by 6 bases, the J end by 5 bases, with 10 bases between. The CDR3 spans 11 residues. Germline V gene data show CDR1 as DFQATT and CDR2 as SNEGSKA (reference sequence). The CDR3 reads CSAYVITEAFF. The CDR3 nucleotides are TGCAGTGCCTACGTGATAACTGAAGCTTTCTTT.

V is TRBV3-1 and J is TRBJ2-2; D is unclear. Germline lookup yields CDR1 LGHDT and CDR2 YNNKEL (reference sequence). The germline V and J ends were trimmed by 4 bases and 4 bases, with 13 bases remaining between them. The CDR3 extends over 15 amino acids. DNA of the CDR3: TGTGCCAGCAGCCGTGGGCGTCCGGGCACCGGGGAGCTGTTTTTT. Translating it yields CASSRGRPGTGELFF.

The J gene is TRBJ2-5, the V gene TRBV11-2, with 7 bases that match TRBD2. The junction had 11 bases not matched to a gene; V was cut back by 5 bases and J by 2 bases. CDR1 and CDR2 from the germline V gene are SGHAT and FQNNGV. The CDR3 runs to 16 residues. This CDR3 is CASSQGPAGIQETQYF. CDR3 DNA sequence: TGTGCCAGCAGCCAAGGCCCAGCGGGAATTCAAGAGACCCAGTACTTC. Full variable domain (missing parts from reference TRBV11-2 and TRBJ2-5): EAGVAQSPRYKIIEKRQSVAFWCNPISGHATLYWYQQILGQGPKLLIQFQNNGVVDDSQLPKDRFSAERLKGVDSTLKIQPAKLEDSAVYLCASSQGPAGIQETQYFGPGTRLLVL.